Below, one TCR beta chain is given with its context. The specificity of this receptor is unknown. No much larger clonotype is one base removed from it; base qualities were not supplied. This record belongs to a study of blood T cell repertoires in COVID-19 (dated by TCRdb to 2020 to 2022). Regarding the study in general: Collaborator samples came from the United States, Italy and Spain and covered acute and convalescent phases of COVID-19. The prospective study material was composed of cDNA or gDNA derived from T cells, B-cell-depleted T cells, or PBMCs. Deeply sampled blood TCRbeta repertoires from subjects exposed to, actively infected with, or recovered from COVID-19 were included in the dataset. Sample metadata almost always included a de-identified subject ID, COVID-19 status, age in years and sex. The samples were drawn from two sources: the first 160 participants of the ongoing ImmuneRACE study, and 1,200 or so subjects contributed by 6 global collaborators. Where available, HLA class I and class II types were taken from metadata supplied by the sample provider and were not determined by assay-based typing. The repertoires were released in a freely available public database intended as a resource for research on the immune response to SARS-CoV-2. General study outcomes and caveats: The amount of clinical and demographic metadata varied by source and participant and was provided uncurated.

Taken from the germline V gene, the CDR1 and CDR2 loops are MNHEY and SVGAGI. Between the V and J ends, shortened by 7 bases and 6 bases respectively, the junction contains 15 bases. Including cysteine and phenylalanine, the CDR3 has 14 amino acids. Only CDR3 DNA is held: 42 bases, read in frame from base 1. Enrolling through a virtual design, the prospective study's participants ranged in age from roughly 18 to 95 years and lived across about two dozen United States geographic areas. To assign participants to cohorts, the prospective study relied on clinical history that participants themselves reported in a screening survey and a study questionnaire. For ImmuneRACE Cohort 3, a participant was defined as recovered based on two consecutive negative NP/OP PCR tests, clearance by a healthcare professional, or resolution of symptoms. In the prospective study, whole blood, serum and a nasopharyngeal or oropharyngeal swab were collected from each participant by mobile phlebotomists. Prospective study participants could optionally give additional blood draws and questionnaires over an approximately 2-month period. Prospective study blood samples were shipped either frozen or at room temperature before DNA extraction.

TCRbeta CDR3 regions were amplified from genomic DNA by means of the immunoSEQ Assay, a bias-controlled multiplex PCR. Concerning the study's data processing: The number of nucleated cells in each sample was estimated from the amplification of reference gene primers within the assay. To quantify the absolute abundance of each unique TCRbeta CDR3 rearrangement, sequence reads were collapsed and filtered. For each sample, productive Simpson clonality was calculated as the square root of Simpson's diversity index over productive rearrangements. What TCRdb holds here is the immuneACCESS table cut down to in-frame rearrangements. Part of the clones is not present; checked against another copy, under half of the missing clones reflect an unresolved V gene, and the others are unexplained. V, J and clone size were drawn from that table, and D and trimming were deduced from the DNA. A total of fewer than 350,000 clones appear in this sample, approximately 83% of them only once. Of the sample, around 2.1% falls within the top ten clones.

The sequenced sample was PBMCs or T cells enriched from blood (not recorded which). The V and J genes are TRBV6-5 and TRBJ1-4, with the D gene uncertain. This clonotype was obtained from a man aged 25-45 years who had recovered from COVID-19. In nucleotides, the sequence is TGTGCCAGCAAAACCGGGAACGCCCATGAAAAACTGTTTTTT. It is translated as CASKTGNAHEKLFF.